This T cell receptor beta chain is from a study of a mutant IDH1 vaccine in newly diagnosed glioma. On the study more broadly: Patients began vaccination 4-6 weeks after radiotherapy alone, or with temozolomide cycles. Most patients had received both radiotherapy and temozolomide, the prior options being radiotherapy, temozolomide, or both.

This table comes from immunoSEQ multiplex PCR, and its TCRdb copy is limited to in-frame clones, with some not included. Of fewer than 55,000 clones listed, 80% to 85% were seen once; the top ten hold roughly 5%. This clone was detected only a few times. The antigen remains unidentified. Regarding time point: week 35, safety follow-up. In the vaccine, a single dose held 300 ug of the mutant IDH1 20-mer peptide, along with topical imiquimod. V was pared by 3 bases and J by 4 bases, with 15 bases between. This CDR3 has 15 amino acids. Germline CDR1 and CDR2: MNHNS and SASEGT. The sequencing here drew on PBMCs, taken from a glioma patient whose treatment included an IDH1 peptide vaccine. This receptor was obtained from a woman aged 40 to 49 with glioma. Some clones in this sample may be carry-over from other donors' samples. The chain combines TRBV6-1 with TRBJ2-5, with D maybe TRBD2 (5 bases). The DNA of the CDR3 is TGTGCCAGCAGTGAGGGAGCCGGGTATGGAGAGACCCAGTACTTC. Residues: CASSEGAGYGETQYF.